One sample yielded the 22 T cell receptor beta chains listed below, sequenced in a study of cytomegalovirus exposure and HLA in healthy donors. Primers for the PCR totalled 60 Vbeta and 13 Jbeta. Produced via immunoSEQ multiplex PCR; TCRdb's table is partial and in-frame only. The table shows 40,000 or so clones, with about 78% occurring only once. The specimen was PBMCs. The origin of the receptors is a woman in her 30s in good health and CMV-seronegative.

The chain recombines TRBV4-2 with TRBJ2-1; TRBD2 matches at 10 bases. The trim removed 0 bases at V and 3 bases at J, leaving 8 bases unmatched. Germline V gene sequence: CDR1 LGHNA, CDR2 YNFKEQ. The CDR3 has 18 residues. The chain's CDR3 is CASSQDGRGLAIYNEQFF. CDR3 sequence (DNA): TGTGCCAGCAGCCAAGATGGTCGGGGACTAGCGATCTACAATGAGCAGTTCTTC.

V gene TRBV27 combines with J gene TRBJ2-7; D gene ambiguous. The CDR3 length is 11 residues. V was cut by 10 bases and J by 4 bases, with 11 bases left in between. The germline gives CDR1 MNHEY, CDR2 SMNVEV (reference sequence). In DNA, the CDR3 is TGTGCCAACCCAATACTATACGAGCAGTACTTC. The encoded protein is CANPILYEQYF.

This sequence joins TRBV6-1 and TRBJ2-3, with D possibly being TRBD2 (5 bases). This CDR3 is 13 amino acids long. V was trimmed by 3 bases and J by 1 base, leaving 5 bases between them. CDR1 is MNHNS, CDR2 SASEGT, per germline. CDR3 amino acids: CASSEEGTDTQYF. CDR3 nucleotide sequence: TGTGCCAGCAGTGAGGAGGGCACAGATACGCAGTATTTT.

This clone was recorded a few times. The chain couples TRBV6-5 to TRBJ2-7; possibly TRBD1 for D (6 bases). CDR1 and CDR2 (germline): MNHEY, SVGAGI. The V gene lost 2 bases and the J gene lost 6 bases, with 17 bases spanning the gap. This CDR3 is built from 15 residues. CDR3 in amino acids: CASSYSPDSGSEQYF. CDR3 sequence (DNA): TGTGCCAGCAGTTACAGTCCGGACAGCGGCTCCGAGCAGTACTTC.

The chain recombines TRBV7-6 with TRBJ2-5; 11 bases match TRBD2. After removal of 5 bases from V and 0 bases from J, the junction contained 5 bases not matched to a gene. Germline values: CDR1 SGHVS, CDR2 FNYEAQ. This CDR3 comprises 16 residues. The CDR3, as DNA: TGTGCCAGCAGCCCTGGACTAGCGGGCAACCAAGAGACCCAGTACTTC. Amino acid sequence: CASSPGLAGNQETQYF.

In this sample, this clone turned up once. The chain combines TRBV7-6 with TRBJ2-7, with 7 bases lining up with TRBD2. V lost 5 bases to trimming and J lost 3 bases; unmatched junction nucleotides: 7. This CDR3 has 14 amino acids. Germline V CDR1 and CDR2: SGHVS, FNYEAQ. DNA for the CDR3: TGTGCCAGCAGCGGGAGGGACGGAATCTACGAGCAGTACTTC. It translates to CASSGRDGIYEQYF.

The chain combines TRBV28 with TRBJ2-7; D uncertain. Trimming took off 2 bases at V and 9 bases at J, with 14 bases between the two ends. CDR3 size: 13 residues. CDR1 and CDR2 (germline): MDHEN, SYDVKM. DNA of the CDR3: TGTGCCAGCAGTTTAATGGGCATGTCCGGGCAGTACTTC. Residues: CASSLMGMSGQYF.

The rearrangement joins TRBV30 to TRBJ1-5; no clear D gene. V was clipped by 3 bases and J by 5 bases, with 11 bases between them. Germline V gene lookup returns CDR1 GTSNPN and CDR2 SVGIG (reference sequence). The CDR3 is 13 residues long. The CDR3 sequence is CAWSSSQDQPQHF. The CDR3 nucleotides read TGTGCCTGGAGCTCTTCTCAGGATCAGCCCCAGCATTTT.

The gene calls are TRBV30 and TRBJ2-1, with 7 bases aligning to TRBD2. The J segment lost 6 bases and the V segment lost 2 bases, leaving 16 bases of the junction unmatched. The germline V gene has CDR1 GTSNPN and CDR2 SVGIG (reference sequence). There are 17 residues in the CDR3. In nucleotides, the CDR3 is TGTGCCTGGAGTTTCCGTCCGACGGCGGGAGAAATCAATGAGCAGTTCTTC. This codes for CAWSFRPTAGEINEQFF.

The chain joins TRBV2 to TRBJ2-5; D unresolved. Germline loops: CDR1 SNHLY, CDR2 FYNNEI. V lost 2 bases and J lost 4, with 5 bases in between. The CDR3 is made up of 12 amino acids. CDR3 DNA: TGTGCCAGCAGTGAAAACTCAGAGACCCAGTACTTC. It codes for CASSENSETQYF.

With regard to this clone: The same CDR3 is also encoded by other DNA sequences in this sample. V gene TRBV5-6 combines with J gene TRBJ2-7; 7 nucleotides match TRBD1. Germline-derived CDR1 and CDR2 are SGHDT and YYEEEE. The CDR3 is 14 amino acids. V gave up 0 bases and J gave up 4 bases; unmatched junction bases: 4. CDR3 sequence reads: CASSLGQGRYEQYF. Here the CDR3 DNA reads TGTGCCAGCAGCTTGGGACAGGGCAGGTACGAGCAGTACTTC.

The genes are TRBV21-1 and TRBJ1-1. TRBV21-1 is a known pseudogene. The CDR3 covers 14 residues. As DNA, the CDR3 is TGTGCCAGCAGCAAGGGGTCCCGGGGCACTGAAGCTTTCTTT. Its protein product is CASSKGSRGTEAFF.

The chain employs TRBV6-5 and TRBJ1-1; TRBD1 aligns across 9 bases. The CDR3 totals 12 residues. Germline V gene data show CDR1 as MNHEY and CDR2 as SVGAGI. Trimming removed 4 bases from V and 12 bases from J; junction bases left unmatched: 6. The CDR3 DNA sequence: TGTGCCAGCAGTTCCCGACAGGGGGAGACTTTCTTT. It encodes CASSSRQGETFF.

This rearrangement joins TRBV2 to TRBJ2-3, with TRBD2 as a possible D gene (5 bases). CDR3 length: 12 residues. V gave up 7 bases and J gave up 2 bases, with 7 bases separating them. CDR1 is SNHLY, CDR2 FYNNEI, per germline. The CDR3 nucleotides are TGTGCCAGCAATCTAGCCACAGATACGCAGTATTTT. Translating gives CASNLATDTQYF.

This chain connects TRBV29-1 to TRBJ1-3; maybe TRBD1 (5 bases). The CDR3 contains 11 residues. V was clipped by 4 bases and J by 10 bases, with 11 bases between them. From germline, CDR1 is SQVTM and CDR2 ANQGSEA. CDR3 nucleotide sequence: TGCAGCGTTGGCGGGGAGGGGACCATATATTTT. It codes for CSVGGEGTIYF.

This chain connects TRBV2 to TRBJ2-1, with TRBD2 matching 9 bases. CDR3 size: 14 residues. Germline V gene data show CDR1 as SNHLY and CDR2 as FYNNEI. The V gene end was trimmed by 4 bases and the J gene end by 4 bases; junction bases not matched to a gene: 2. The CDR3: CASSVLAGYNEQFF. CDR3 nucleotides: TGTGCCAGCAGTGTACTAGCGGGTTACAATGAGCAGTTCTTC.

This clone was recorded once. A junction boundary mismatches the germline segment, possibly from a read error. The chain employs TRBV15 and TRBJ1-1; D is perhaps TRBD1 (5 bases). The CDR3 runs to 16 residues. Germline CDR1 reads LNHNV; CDR2 reads YYDKDF (reference sequence). The CDR3 loop is CATSRDDSHKNTEAFF. CDR3 in DNA: TGTGCCACCAGCCGAGATGACAGTCATAAGAACACTGAAGCTTTCTTT.

The rearrangement links TRBV9 to TRBJ1-2; D is perhaps TRBD1 (5 bases). This CDR3 region has 13 residues. The germline V gene encodes CDR1 SGDLS and CDR2 YYNGEE. The V end was cut by 4 bases, the J end by 6 bases, with 13 bases between. The CDR3 coding sequence is TGTGCCAGCAGCTCAGGGTTTCATGATGGCTACACCTTC. This gives the protein CASSSGFHDGYTF. The full variable domain, rest sourced from reference TRBV9 and TRBJ1-2, is DSGVTQTPKHLITATGQRVTLRCSPRSGDLSVYWYQQSLDQGLQFLIQYYNGEERAKGNILERFSAQQFPDLHSELNLSSLELGDSALYFCASSSGFHDGYTFGSGTRLTVV.

The V and J genes are TRBV4-1 and TRBJ1-5; D not certain. This CDR3 is 15 amino acids long. Germline CDR1 is MGHRA and CDR2 is YSYEKL. V lost 0 bases and J 4 bases, leaving 10 bases between the germline ends. Written as DNA, the CDR3 is TGCGCCAGCAGCCAAGATTGGCCTGTAAATCAGCCCCAGCATTTT. Its protein product is CASSQDWPVNQPQHF.

V and J are TRBV6-5 and TRBJ2-5; 7 positions match TRBD1. CDR1 and CDR2 from the germline V gene are MNHEY and SVGAGI. The V gene end was trimmed by 6 bases and the J gene end by 4 bases; junction bases not matched to a gene: 11. CDR3 size: 15 residues. The CDR3 protein is CASRPYRDRGETQYF. CDR3 nucleotides: TGTGCCAGCAGACCATACCGGGACAGAGGAGAGACCCAGTACTTC.

The gene calls are TRBV6-4 and TRBJ2-1; 12 bases line up with TRBD2. Germline-derived CDR1 and CDR2 are MRHNA and SNTAGT. The CDR3 has 16 amino acids. V lost 6 bases and J lost 7; bases outside the gene matches: 10. CDR3 bases: TGTGCCAGCAGCCCGACTAGCGGGAGTCCCGGGAATGAGCAGTTCTTC. Its translation: CASSPTSGSPGNEQFF.

CDR3 DNA sequence: TGTGCCAGCAGTGCAGGGGGCTCGGAAGAAAAACTGTTTTTT. Translated, it gives CASSAGGSEEKLFF. The rearrangement uses TRBV7-9 and TRBJ1-4; 8 bases agree with TRBD1. Trimming cost V 6 bases and J 8 bases; bases outside gene matches: 8. The CDR3 extends over 14 amino acids. Germline V gives CDR1 SEHNR, CDR2 FQNEAQ (reference sequence).